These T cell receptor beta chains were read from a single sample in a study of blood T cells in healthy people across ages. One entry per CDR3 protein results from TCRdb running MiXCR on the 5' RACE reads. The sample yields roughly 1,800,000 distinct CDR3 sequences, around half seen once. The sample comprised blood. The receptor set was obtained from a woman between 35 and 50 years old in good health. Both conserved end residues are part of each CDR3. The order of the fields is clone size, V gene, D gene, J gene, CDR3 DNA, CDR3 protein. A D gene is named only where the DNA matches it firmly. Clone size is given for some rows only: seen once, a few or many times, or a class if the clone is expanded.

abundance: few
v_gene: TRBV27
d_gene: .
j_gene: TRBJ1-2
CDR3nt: TGTGCCAGCAGTAATACAATCCTCGACGGAGGCCGGTATGGCTACACCTTC
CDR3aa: CASSNTILDGGRYGYTF

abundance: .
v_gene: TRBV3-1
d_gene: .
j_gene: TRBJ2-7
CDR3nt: TGTGCCAGCAGCCAAGATCGACGAGCCGACGAGCAGTACTTC
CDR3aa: CASSQDRRADEQYF

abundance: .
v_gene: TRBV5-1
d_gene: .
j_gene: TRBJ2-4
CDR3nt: TGCGCCAGCAGCCCCGGGACCCCTAGGGGCATTCAGTACTTC
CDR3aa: CASSPGTPRGIQYF

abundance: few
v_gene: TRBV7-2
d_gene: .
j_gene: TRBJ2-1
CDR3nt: TGTGCCAGCAGCTTATGGCCCCCCACTAGCGTGGGGGCAGACAATGAGCAGTTCTTC
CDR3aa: CASSLWPPTSVGADNEQFF

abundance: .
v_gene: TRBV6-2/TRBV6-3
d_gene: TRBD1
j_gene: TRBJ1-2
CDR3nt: TGTGCCAGCGGCAGGGGGGGGGCGCTGAATGGCTACACCTTC
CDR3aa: CASGRGGALNGYTF

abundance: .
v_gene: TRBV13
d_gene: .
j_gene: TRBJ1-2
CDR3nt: TGTGCCAGCAGCTTCGCTGCTTATGGCTACACCTTC
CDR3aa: CASSFAAYGYTF

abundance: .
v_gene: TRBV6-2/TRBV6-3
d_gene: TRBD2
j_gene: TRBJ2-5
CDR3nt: TGTGCCAGCAGTTACGACGGGGGGGTGAGGAAGACCCAGTACTTC
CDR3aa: CASSYDGGVRKTQYF

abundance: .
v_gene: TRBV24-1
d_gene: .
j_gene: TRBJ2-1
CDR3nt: TGTGCCACCAGTGATTTGTTGTCCGGCCAAGAGACCCAGTTCTTC
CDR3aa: CATSDLLSGQETQFF

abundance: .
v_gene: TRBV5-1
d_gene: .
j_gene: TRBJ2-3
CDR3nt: TGCGCCAGCAGCCCAGACCCCTGGGCGCTGGTCGCCAATCTAACCGCCACAGATACGCAGTATTTT
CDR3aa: CASSPDPWALVANLTATDTQYF

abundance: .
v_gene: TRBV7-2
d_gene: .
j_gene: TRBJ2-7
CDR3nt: TGTGCCAGCAGCCCGTTCCCCCGGGACGTCCCCTCAAATGAGCAGTACTTC
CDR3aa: CASSPFPRDVPSNEQYF

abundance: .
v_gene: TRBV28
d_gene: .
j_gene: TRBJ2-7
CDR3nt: TGTGCCAGCAGTGTCTGGGACTCTAATTCGAGGGAGCAGTACTTC
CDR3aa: CASSVWDSNSREQYF

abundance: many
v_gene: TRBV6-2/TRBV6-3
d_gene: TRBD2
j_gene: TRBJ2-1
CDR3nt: TGCGCCAGCAGCCGGGGGACTAGCGGGGGCAATGAGCAGTTCTTC
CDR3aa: CASSRGTSGGNEQFF

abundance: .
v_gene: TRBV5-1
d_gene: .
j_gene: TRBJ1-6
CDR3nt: TGCGCCAGCAGCTTGGGGTCCGGCGGGGGCGGTTCACCCCTCCACTTT
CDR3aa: CASSLGSGGGGSPLHF

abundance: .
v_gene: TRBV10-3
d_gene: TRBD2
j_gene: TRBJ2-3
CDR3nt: TGTGTCATCAGTGAGTCTGGACTAGCAGCAGATACGCAGTATTTT
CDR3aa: CVISESGLAADTQYF

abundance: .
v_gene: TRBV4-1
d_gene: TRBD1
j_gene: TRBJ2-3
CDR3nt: TGCGCCAGCAGCCAGGTGGGACAGGGGTCGAATACGCAGTATTTT
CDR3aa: CASSQVGQGSNTQYF

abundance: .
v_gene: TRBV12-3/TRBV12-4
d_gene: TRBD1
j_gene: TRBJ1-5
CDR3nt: TGTGCCAGCAGTTTTACAGGGGAGGATCAGCCCCAGCATTTT
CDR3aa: CASSFTGEDQPQHF

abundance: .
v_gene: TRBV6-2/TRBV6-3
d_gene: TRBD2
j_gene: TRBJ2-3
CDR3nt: TGTGCCAGCAGGTTCCCACTAGCGGGGGAAACAAACCCCACAGATACGCAGTATTTT
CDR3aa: CASRFPLAGETNPTDTQYF

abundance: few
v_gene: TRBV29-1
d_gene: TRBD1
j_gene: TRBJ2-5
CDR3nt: TGCAGCGGATTAGGGACAGAAGAGACCCAGTACTTC
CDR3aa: CSGLGTEETQYF

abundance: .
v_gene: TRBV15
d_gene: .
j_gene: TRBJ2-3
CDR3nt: TGTGCCACCGGCAGACCCACTTCTAGCACAGATACGCAGTATTTT
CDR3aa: CATGRPTSSTDTQYF

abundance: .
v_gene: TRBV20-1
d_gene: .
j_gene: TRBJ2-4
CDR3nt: TGCAGTGCTAAAAACATACTAGCCAAAAACATTCAGTACTTC
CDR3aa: CSAKNILAKNIQYF

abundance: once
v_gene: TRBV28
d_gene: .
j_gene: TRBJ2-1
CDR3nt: TGTGCCAGCAGTTTACCACCGGGACTCGTCCTTGCCAATGAGCAGTTCTTC
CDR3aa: CASSLPPGLVLANEQFF

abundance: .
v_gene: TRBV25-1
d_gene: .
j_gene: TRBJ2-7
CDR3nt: TGTGCCAGCAGGAAGGGTTCAAGCTCCTACAATGAGCAGTACTTC
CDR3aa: CASRKGSSSYNEQYF

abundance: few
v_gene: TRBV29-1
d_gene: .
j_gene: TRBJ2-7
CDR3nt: TGCAGCGTTGGGCAGGGCTACAATGAGCAGTACTTC
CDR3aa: CSVGQGYNEQYF

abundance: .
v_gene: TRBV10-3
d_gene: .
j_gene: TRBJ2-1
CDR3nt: TGTGCCATCAGTGAGTCCGCGGGGCAGGATGAGCAGTTCTTC
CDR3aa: CAISESAGQDEQFF

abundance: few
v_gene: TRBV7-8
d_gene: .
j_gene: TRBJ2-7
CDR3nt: TGTGCCAGCAGCTTAAACAGAAACACCTACGAGCAGTACTTC
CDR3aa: CASSLNRNTYEQYF

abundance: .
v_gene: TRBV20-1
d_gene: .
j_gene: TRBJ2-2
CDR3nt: TGCAGTGCTACAGGGACATTGGTTCCCGGGGAGCTGTTTTTT
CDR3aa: CSATGTLVPGELFF

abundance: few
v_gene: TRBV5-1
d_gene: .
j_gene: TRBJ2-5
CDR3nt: TGCGCCAGCAGCTTGTCCGGGGTGGATCAAGAGACCCAGTACTTC
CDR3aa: CASSLSGVDQETQYF

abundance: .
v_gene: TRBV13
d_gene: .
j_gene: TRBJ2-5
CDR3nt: TGTGCCAGCAGCCCCCGGCGAAGCGGTTATCAAGAGACCCAGTACTTC
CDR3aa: CASSPRRSGYQETQYF

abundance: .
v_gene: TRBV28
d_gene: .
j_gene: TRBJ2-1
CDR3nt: TGTGCCAGCATCTTCTCGGGCCCCGGGAATGAGCAGTTCTTC
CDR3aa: CASIFSGPGNEQFF

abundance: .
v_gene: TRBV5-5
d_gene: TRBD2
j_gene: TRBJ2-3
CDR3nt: TGTGCCAGCAGCAAGGCCAGCGGGGCCAACACAGATACGCAGTATTTT
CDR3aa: CASSKASGANTDTQYF

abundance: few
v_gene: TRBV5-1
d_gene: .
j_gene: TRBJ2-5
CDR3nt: TGCGCCAGTAAAGCGGTGAACTTACAAGAGACCCAGTACTTC
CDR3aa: CASKAVNLQETQYF

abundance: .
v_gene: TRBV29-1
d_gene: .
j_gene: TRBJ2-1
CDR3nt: TGCAGCGTTGGGACTACTAACAATGAGCAGTTCTTC
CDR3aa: CSVGTTNNEQFF

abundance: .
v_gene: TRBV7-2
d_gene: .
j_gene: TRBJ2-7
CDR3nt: TGTGCCAGCAGCTTAGGGGGCCCGGGGGTCTCCTACGAGCAGTACTTC
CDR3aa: CASSLGGPGVSYEQYF

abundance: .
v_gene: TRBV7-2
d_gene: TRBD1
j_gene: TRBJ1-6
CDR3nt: TGTGCCAGCACAGACAGGGGAGGGACTGGTTCACCCCTCCACTTT
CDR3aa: CASTDRGGTGSPLHF

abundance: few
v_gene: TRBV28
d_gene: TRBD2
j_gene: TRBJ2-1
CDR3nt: TGTGCCAGCAGTTTACCCGGACTAGAATACAATGAGCAGTTCTTC
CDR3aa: CASSLPGLEYNEQFF

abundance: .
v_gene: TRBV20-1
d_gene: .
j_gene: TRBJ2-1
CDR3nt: TGCAGTGCTAGAGAGGGGTCGGACGCCTACAATGAGCAGTTCTTC
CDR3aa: CSAREGSDAYNEQFF

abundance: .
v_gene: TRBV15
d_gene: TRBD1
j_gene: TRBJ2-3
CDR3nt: TGTGCCACCAGAGAAACCGGACAGGGATTCCCAGATACGCAGTATTTT
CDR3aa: CATRETGQGFPDTQYF

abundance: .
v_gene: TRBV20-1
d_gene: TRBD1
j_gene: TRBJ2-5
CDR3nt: TGCAGTGCTAGCTACAGGGGGGAGGAGACCCAGTACTTC
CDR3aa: CSASYRGEETQYF

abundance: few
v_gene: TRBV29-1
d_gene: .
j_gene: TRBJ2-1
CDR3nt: TGCAGCGTTGACAGGGGTTTCACCTACAATGAGCAGTTCTTC
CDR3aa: CSVDRGFTYNEQFF

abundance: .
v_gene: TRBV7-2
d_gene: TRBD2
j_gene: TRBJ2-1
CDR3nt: TGTGCCAGCATCATCTTAGGGGAGGGCTACAATGAGCAGTTCTTC
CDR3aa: CASIILGEGYNEQFF

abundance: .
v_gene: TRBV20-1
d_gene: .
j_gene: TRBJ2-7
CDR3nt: TGCAGTGCTGAGGACGGCTACGAGCAGTACTTC
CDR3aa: CSAEDGYEQYF

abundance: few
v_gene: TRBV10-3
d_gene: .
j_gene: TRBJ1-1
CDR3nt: TGTGCCATCAGGGGGGACCCTGAGAACACTGAAGCTTTCTTT
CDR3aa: CAIRGDPENTEAFF

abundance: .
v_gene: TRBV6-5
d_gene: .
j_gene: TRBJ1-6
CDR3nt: TGTGCCAGCAGCCCGGTAGGCTCACCCCTCCACTTT
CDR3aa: CASSPVGSPLHF

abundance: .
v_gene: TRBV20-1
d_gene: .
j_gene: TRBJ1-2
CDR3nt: TGCAGTGCTAGAGATTCAGGGGTTGAGGGACCCTATGGCTACACCTTC
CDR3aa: CSARDSGVEGPYGYTF

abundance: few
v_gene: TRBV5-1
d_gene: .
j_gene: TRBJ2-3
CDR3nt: TGCGCCAGCAGCTTGGAGGCTGCTTCTAGCACAGATACGCAGTATTTT
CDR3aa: CASSLEAASSTDTQYF

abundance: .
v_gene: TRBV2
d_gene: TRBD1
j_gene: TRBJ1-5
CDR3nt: TGTACCAGCAGTGGGGAAACAGGGGCCTTCAATCAGCCCCAGCATTTT
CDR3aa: CTSSGETGAFNQPQHF

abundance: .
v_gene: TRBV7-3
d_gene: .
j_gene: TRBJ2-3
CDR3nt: TGTGCCAGCAGCTTATTAACTATGGATACGCAGTATTTT
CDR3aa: CASSLLTMDTQYF

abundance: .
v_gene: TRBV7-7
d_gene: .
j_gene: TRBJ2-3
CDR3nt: TGTGCTAGCGGCGCCCGGGACAGCTGTTTGTGGGACACAGATACGCAGTATTTT
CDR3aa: CASGARDSCLWDTDTQYF

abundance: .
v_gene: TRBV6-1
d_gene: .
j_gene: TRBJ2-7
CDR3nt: TGTGCCAGCAGTGAAGCGGACGCAACCTACGAGCAGTACTTC
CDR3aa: CASSEADATYEQYF

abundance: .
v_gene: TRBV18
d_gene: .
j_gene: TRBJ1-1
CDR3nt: TGTGCCATGTCGGGACAATCGAACACTGAAGCTTTCTTT
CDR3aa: CAMSGQSNTEAFF

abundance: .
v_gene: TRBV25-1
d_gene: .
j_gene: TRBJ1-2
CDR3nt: TGTGCCAGCAGTGAAAATTCCTGGGGTTACACCTTC
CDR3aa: CASSENSWGYTF